The next 12 T cell receptor beta chains were all read from a single sample in a study of blood T cell repertoires in COVID-19. Assay: immunoSEQ multiplex PCR; the TCRdb copy retains only in-frame clones and omits some. Of 100,000 or so clones listed, about 90% are singletons. Sequencing was carried out using peripheral blood. These receptors were obtained from a man aged 45 to 65 with acute or convalescent COVID-19.

The rearrangement joins TRBV7-9 to TRBJ1-5, with D maybe TRBD1 (5 bases). Germline V gene lookup returns CDR1 SEHNR and CDR2 FQNEAQ (reference sequence). This CDR3 spans 13 amino acids. Trimming stripped 8 bases from V and 11 bases from J, with 19 bases between. This chain's CDR3 is CASGPRGGGSQHF. As DNA, the CDR3 is TGTGCCAGCGGCCCGCGTGGGGGGGGGTCCCAGCATTTT.

The chain is built from TRBV9 and TRBJ1-6; 8 bases are a match to TRBD1. Trimming at V came to 5 bases and at J to 8 bases, leaving 6 bases not matched to a gene. Germline CDR1 SGDLS, CDR2 YYNGEE. This CDR3 is 14 amino acids long. In DNA, the CDR3 is TGTGCCAGCAGTGGAGGACAGGGATATTCACCCCTCCACTTT. Translated: CASSGGQGYSPLHF.

The genes are TRBV4-1 and TRBJ1-2; D is perhaps TRBD1 (5 bases). In germline, CDR1 is MGHRA, CDR2 YSYEKL. Deletions cut 3 bases from V and 4 bases from J, with 18 bases between. This CDR3 is built from 16 residues. The CDR3 reads CASSHVSGGTFYGYTF. CDR3 DNA: TGCGCCAGCAGCCACGTCAGTGGAGGGACCTTCTATGGCTACACCTTC.

This chain joins TRBV15 and TRBJ1-2; D is perhaps TRBD1 (6 bases). Trimming pared 3 bases from V and 8 bases from J, leaving 16 bases between. Germline CDR1 is LNHNV and CDR2 is YYDKDF (reference sequence). This CDR3 comprises 14 residues. CDR3 region: CATSSVLQGFGYTF. CDR3 sequence (DNA): TGTGCCACCAGCAGTGTATTACAGGGTTTCGGCTACACCTTC.

V usage is TRBV5-1 and J usage is TRBJ2-2; tentatively, D is TRBD1 (6 bases). V was cut by 3 bases and J by 2 bases, with 11 bases left in between. This CDR3 is built from 15 residues. Per the germline V gene, CDR1 is SGHRS and CDR2 is YFSETQ. CDR3 in DNA: TGCGCCAGCAGCTCCATACAGGGTAACACCGGGGAGCTGTTTTTT. It yields the protein CASSSIQGNTGELFF.

J is TRBJ2-1 and V is TRBV24-1; D not certain. CDR1 and CDR2 (germline): KGHDR, SFDVKD. The CDR3 consists of 12 residues. The V end lost 3 bases, the J end lost 9 bases, and 8 bases lay between the germline ends. The CDR3 sequence: CATSDQHTEQFF. The CDR3 DNA reads as TGTGCCACCAGTGATCAACATACTGAGCAGTTCTTC.

The chain couples TRBV9 to TRBJ2-2; a possible D gene is TRBD2 (6 bases). Germline V gives CDR1 SGDLS, CDR2 YYNGEE. Trimming took off 4 bases at V and 5 bases at J, with 24 bases between the two ends. The CDR3 runs to 18 residues. In DNA, the CDR3 is TGTGCCAGCAGCACCTTGATTCCGGGACTTCTCACAACCGGGGAGCTGTTTTTT. The encoded protein is CASSTLIPGLLTTGELFF.

The chain joins TRBV15 to TRBJ2-3; 9 nucleotides line up with TRBD1. The CDR3 runs 17 residues. Germline V gene lookup returns CDR1 LNHNV and CDR2 YYDKDF (reference sequence). J lost 2 bases, V lost 3 bases, and 9 bases had no gene match. Written as DNA, the CDR3 is TGTGCCACCAGCAGCTTCATGGGACAGGGACTCACAGATACGCAGTATTTT. Encoded protein: CATSSFMGQGLTDTQYF.

The chain couples TRBV11-3 to TRBJ1-1, with D perhaps matching TRBD1 (6 bases). Germline CDR1 and CDR2: SGHNT and YENEEA. V lost 9 bases, J lost 1 base, and 18 bases lay in between. There are 15 residues in the CDR3. The CDR3 DNA reads as TGTGCCAGTAAACCAACAGGGACACCGAACACTGAAGCTTTCTTT. Translated: CASKPTGTPNTEAFF.

The V gene is TRBV27, the J gene TRBJ1-1; 7 bases align to TRBD1. CDR3 length: 14 residues. Germline trimming cut 5 bases from V and 0 bases from J; bases unmatched to any gene: 3. CDR1 is MNHEY, CDR2 SMNVEV, per germline (reference sequence). CDR3 in DNA: TGTGCCAGCAGTATTGGGACAGTGAACACTGAAGCTTTCTTT. Its protein product is CASSIGTVNTEAFF.

This clone was counted a single time. The V call is TRBV5-1, the J call TRBJ2-5; TRBD1 might be the D (6 bases). Trimming shortened V by 0 bases and J by 2 bases, and 8 bases separated the two germline ends. The CDR3 is made up of 14 amino acids. Per the germline V gene, CDR1 is SGHRS and CDR2 is YFSETQ. The CDR3: CASSLGGTQETQYF. As DNA, the CDR3 is TGCGCCAGCAGCTTGGGGGGGACACAAGAGACCCAGTACTTC.

The chain joins TRBV9 to TRBJ1-2; 8 bases are a match to TRBD1. V shed 0 bases and J 12 bases; nucleotides not matched to a gene: 13. The germline V gene encodes CDR1 SGDLS and CDR2 YYNGEE. The CDR3 is 15 amino acids. The CDR3 region is CASSVDGTGVLWNTF. In DNA, the CDR3 is TGTGCCAGCAGCGTAGATGGGACAGGCGTTCTCTGGAACACCTTC.